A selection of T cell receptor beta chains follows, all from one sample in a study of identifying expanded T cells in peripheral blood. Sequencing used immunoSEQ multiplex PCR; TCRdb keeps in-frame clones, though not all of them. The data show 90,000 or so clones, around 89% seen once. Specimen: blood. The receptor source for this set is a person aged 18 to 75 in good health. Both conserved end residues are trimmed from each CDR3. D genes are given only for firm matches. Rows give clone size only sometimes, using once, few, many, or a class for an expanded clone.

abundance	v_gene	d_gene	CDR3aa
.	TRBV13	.	ASSFTRVEQF
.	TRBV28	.	ASSLFNSGINEKLF
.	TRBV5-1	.	ASSLGPTDTQY
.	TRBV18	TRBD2	ASSVLAGGPSDTQY
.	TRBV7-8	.	ASSLGPRLSTDTQY
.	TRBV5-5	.	ASSPGTQETQY
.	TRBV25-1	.	ASGTGLWSGANVLT
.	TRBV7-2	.	ASSLVGPGPGGSYEQY
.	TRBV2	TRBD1	ASSDGQGSSYEQY
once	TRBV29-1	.	SVSLFYGYT
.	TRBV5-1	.	ASREDSYNEQF
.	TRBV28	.	ASSSVGALKIKQY
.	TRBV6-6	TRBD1	ASRSPGQGFSYEQY
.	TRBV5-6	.	ASSFPRRGWETQY
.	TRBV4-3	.	ASSFEPSLNTGELF
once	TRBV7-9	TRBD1	ASSFGTGAETQY
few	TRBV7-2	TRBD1	ASSWTGMGEAF
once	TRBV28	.	ASSLGGDEKLF
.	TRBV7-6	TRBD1	ASSKRTGGTADTQY
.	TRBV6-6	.	ASSYRAGSTDTQY
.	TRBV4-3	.	ASSQAPSGVDTQY
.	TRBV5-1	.	ASSVDGMTAGELF
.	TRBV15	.	ATSRDLGQGNTIY
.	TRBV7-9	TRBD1	ASSSTGGREPQH
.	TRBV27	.	ASRGTGELF
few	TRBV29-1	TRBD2	SGRSGGRNNEQF
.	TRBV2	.	ATRQSSYEQY